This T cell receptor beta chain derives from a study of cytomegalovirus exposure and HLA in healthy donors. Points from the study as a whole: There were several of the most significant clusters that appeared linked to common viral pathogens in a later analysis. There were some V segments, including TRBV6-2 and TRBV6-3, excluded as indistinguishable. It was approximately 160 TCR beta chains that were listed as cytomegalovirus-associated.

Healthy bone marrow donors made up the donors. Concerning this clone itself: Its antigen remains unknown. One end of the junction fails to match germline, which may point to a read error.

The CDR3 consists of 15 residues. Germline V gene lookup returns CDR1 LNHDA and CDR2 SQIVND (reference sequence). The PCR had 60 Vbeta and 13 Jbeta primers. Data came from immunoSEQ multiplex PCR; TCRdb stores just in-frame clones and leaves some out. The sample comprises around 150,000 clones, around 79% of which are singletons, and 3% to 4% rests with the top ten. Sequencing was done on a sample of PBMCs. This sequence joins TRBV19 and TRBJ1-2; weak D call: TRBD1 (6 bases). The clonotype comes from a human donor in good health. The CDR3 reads CASSLQNRENYGYPF. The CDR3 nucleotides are TGTGCCAGTTCCTTACAAAACAGGGAAAACTATGGCTACCCCTTC.